The 11 T cell receptor beta chains listed next were all sequenced from one sample in a study of blood T cell repertoires in COVID-19. This table comes from immunoSEQ multiplex PCR, and its TCRdb copy is limited to in-frame clones, with some not included. This table has about 250,000 clones, 86% appearing once. The sample taken for sequencing was peripheral blood. The receptor set was obtained from a woman aged 80 or over with COVID-19, enrolled during active disease.

In this sample, this clone turned up a few times. The chain recombines TRBV19 with TRBJ1-2, with D perhaps matching TRBD1 (5 bases). CDR3 length: 15 amino acids. V was clipped by 4 bases and J by 2 bases, with 14 bases between them. The germline V gene has CDR1 LNHDA and CDR2 SQIVND (reference sequence). CDR3 loop: CASSSPTASNYGYTF. CDR3 coding DNA: TGTGCCAGTAGTAGCCCGACAGCTTCCAACTATGGCTACACCTTC.

V and J are TRBV3-1 (or the pseudogene TRBV3-2) and TRBJ1-2; unclear D gene. Germline values: CDR1 LGHDT, CDR2 YNNKEL (reference sequence). Between the trimmed V and J ends, which lost 6 bases and 3 bases, there was a span of 11 bases. The length of the CDR3 is 13 residues. In nucleotides, the CDR3 is TGTGCCAGCAGTCCCCGGGGAGACTATGGCTACACCTTC. This translates into CASSPRGDYGYTF.

The rearrangement links TRBV3-1 (or the pseudogene TRBV3-2) to TRBJ1-2, with D possibly being TRBD1 (6 bases). Trimming left V 4 bases short and J 5 bases short, with 17 bases between. CDR3 length equals 15 residues. The germline V gene encodes CDR1 LGHDT and CDR2 YNNKEL (reference sequence). The CDR3 spells CASSRSGGLGYGYTF. As DNA, the CDR3 is TGTGCCAGCAGCCGGTCCGGGGGGCTGGGTTATGGCTACACCTTC.

The rearrangement joins TRBV4-1 to TRBJ2-7; the D gene is possibly TRBD2 (6 bases). The length of the CDR3 is 13 residues. Germline values: CDR1 MGHRA, CDR2 YSYEKL. Trimming cost V 1 base and J 5 bases, with 9 bases left between them. CDR3 nucleotides: TGCGCCAGCAGCCAAGGGGAGGTTGACGAGCAGTACGTC. This sequence encodes CASSQGEVDEQYV.

Of note for this clone: The same CDR3 is also encoded by other DNA sequences in this sample. This sequence joins TRBV28 and TRBJ1-1, with a weak D call TRBD1 (6 bases). CDR1 is MDHEN and CDR2 is SYDVKM in the germline V gene. The CDR3 runs to 14 residues. V lost 6 bases, J lost 2 bases, and 13 bases lay in between. The CDR3 protein is CASRPGQLNTEAFF. Here the CDR3 DNA reads TGTGCCAGCAGACCGGGACAACTAAACACTGAAGCTTTCTTT.

This clone came up a few times. This rearrangement joins TRBV4-1 to TRBJ2-1, with D possibly TRBD2 on 5 matching bases. Trimming stripped 1 base from V and 7 bases from J, with 20 bases between. The CDR3 totals 17 residues. Germline lookup yields CDR1 MGHRA and CDR2 YSYEKL. CDR3: CASSQGSVRLPRNEQFF. The CDR3, as DNA: TGCGCCAGCAGCCAAGGTTCAGTGCGACTACCTAGGAATGAGCAGTTCTTC.

The chain links TRBV5-6 to TRBJ1-1, with 9 bases lining up with TRBD1. The CDR3 runs 14 residues. Looked up from germline, CDR1 is SGHDT and CDR2 is YYEEEE. V dropped 4 bases and J dropped 1; count of bases not matched to a gene: 2. This CDR3 reads CASSVGQGNTEAFF. In DNA form, the CDR3 reads TGTGCCAGCAGCGTGGGACAGGGGAACACTGAAGCTTTCTTT.

This rearrangement joins TRBV30 to TRBJ2-5; 9 nucleotides line up with TRBD2. This CDR3 has 14 residues. The V segment lost 5 bases and the J segment 4 bases; nucleotides outside the gene matches: 8. The germline V gene encodes CDR1 GTSNPN and CDR2 SVGIG (reference sequence). CDR3 sequence: CAWEERGVRETQYF. The CDR3 nucleotides read TGTGCCTGGGAAGAGCGGGGGGTGCGAGAGACCCAGTACTTC.

The chain links TRBV28 to TRBJ1-2; TRBD1 is a possible D gene (6 bases). CDR1 is MDHEN, CDR2 SYDVKM, per germline. This CDR3 contains 14 residues. Trimming left V 7 bases short and J 5 bases short, with 17 bases between. The CDR3: CASIPPTGKYGYTF. CDR3 DNA: TGTGCCAGCATTCCCCCTACAGGGAAATATGGCTACACCTTC.

The chain has TRBV18 and TRBJ2-7, with D tentatively TRBD1 (7 bases). V was cut by 6 bases and J by 5 bases, with 11 bases left in between. CDR3 length: 12 residues. Germline CDR1 is KGHSH and CDR2 is LQKENI. The CDR3 DNA reads as TGTGCCAGCTCGCAGGGGGGCCACGAGCAGTACGTC. Its protein is CASSQGGHEQYV.

The rearrangement links TRBV3-1 (or the pseudogene TRBV3-2) to TRBJ2-5; 15 bases are a match to TRBD2. The CDR3 length is 21 residues. The germline CDR1 and CDR2 sequences are LGHDT and YNNKEL (reference sequence). Trimming removed 0 bases from V and 3 bases from J; junction bases left unmatched: 14. The CDR3 reads CASSQERGLGTSGGYEETQYF. The CDR3 DNA follows: TGTGCCAGCAGCCAAGAAAGGGGCCTTGGGACTAGCGGGGGGTATGAAGAGACCCAGTACTTC.